This TCR beta chain was observed in a study of shared clonotypes between healthy human individuals. Findings and caveats of the study: Relative to clonotypes present in all four donors, those not shared had lower generation probabilities.

V shed 4 bases, J shed 2 bases, and the junction held 3 bases outside the gene matches. This CDR3 comprises 14 residues. The germline CDR1 and CDR2 sequences are LNHDA and SQIVND (reference sequence). Produced via immunoSEQ multiplex PCR; TCRdb's table is partial and in-frame only. The table lists about 2 million clones, about 95% of them singletons. Regarding this clone: What it binds is unknown.

CD45RO negativity and positive selection for CCR7 defined naive CD8 cells, a population that excluded terminally differentiated effector memory CD45RA+ cells. Donors included only healthy HIV-negative adults lacking recent acute infections or vaccinations. This TCR came from a man aged 18 to 35 in good health. Sequencing was performed on naive CD8+ T cells sorted from blood. The rearrangement links TRBV19 to TRBJ2-7; TRBD1 matches at 9 bases. The CDR3 here is CASSTWTGAYEQYF. The CDR3 nucleotides read TGTGCCAGTAGTACATGGACAGGGGCCTACGAGCAGTACTTC. Drawing the rest from reference TRBV19 and TRBJ2-7, the complete variable domain is DGGITQSPKYLFRKEGQNVTLSCEQNLNHDAMYWYRQDPGQGLRLIYYSQIVNDFQKGDIAEGYSVSREKKESFPLTVTSAQKNPTAFYLCASSTWTGAYEQYFGPGTRLTVT.